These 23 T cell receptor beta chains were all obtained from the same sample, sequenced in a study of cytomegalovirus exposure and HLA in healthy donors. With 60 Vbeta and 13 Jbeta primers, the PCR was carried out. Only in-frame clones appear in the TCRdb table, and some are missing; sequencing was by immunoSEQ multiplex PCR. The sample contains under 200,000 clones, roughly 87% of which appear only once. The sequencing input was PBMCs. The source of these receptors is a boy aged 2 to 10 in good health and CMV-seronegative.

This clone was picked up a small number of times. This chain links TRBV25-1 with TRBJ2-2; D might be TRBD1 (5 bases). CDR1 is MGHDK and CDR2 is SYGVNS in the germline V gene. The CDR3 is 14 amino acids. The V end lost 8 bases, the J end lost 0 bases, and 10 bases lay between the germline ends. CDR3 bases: TGTGCCAGCCAAACCAGGGCGAACACCGGGGAGCTGTTTTTT. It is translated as CASQTRANTGELFF.

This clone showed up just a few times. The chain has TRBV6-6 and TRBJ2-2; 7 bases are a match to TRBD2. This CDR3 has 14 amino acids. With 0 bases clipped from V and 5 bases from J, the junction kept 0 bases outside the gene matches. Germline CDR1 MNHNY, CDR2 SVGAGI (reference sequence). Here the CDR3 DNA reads TGTGCCAGCAGTTACTCCGGGGGGACCGGGGAGCTGTTTTTT. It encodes CASSYSGGTGELFF.

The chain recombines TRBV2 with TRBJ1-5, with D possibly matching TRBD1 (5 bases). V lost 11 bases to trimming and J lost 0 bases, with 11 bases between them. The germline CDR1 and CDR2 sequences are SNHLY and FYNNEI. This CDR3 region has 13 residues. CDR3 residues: CAGAAYSNQPQHF. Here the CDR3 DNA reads TGTGCCGGGGCCGCCTATAGCAATCAGCCCCAGCATTTT.

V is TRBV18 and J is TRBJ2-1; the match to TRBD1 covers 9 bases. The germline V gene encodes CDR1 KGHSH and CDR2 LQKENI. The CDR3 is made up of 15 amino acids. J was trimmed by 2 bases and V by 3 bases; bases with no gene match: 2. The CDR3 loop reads CASSPTGGTYNEQFF. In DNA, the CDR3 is TGTGCCAGCTCACCGACAGGGGGTACCTACAATGAGCAGTTCTTC. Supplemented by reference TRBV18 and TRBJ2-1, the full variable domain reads NAGVMQNPRHLVRRRGQEARLRCSPMKGHSHVYWYRQLPEEGLKFMVYLQKENIIDESGMPKERFSAEFPKEGPSILRIQQVVRGDSAAYFCASSPTGGTYNEQFFGPGTRLTVL.

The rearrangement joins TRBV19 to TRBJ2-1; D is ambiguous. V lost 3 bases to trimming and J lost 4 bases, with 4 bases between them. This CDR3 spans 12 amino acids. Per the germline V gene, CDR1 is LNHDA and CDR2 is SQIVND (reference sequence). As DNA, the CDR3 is TGTGCCAGTAGTATCGGGTACAATGAGCAGTTCTTC. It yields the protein CASSIGYNEQFF.

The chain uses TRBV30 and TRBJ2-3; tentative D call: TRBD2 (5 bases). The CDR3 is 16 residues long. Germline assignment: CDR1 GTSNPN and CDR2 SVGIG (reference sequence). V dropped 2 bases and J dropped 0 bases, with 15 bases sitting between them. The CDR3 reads CAWSLGLQRSTDTQYF. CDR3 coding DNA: TGTGCCTGGAGTCTAGGACTCCAAAGAAGCACAGATACGCAGTATTTT.

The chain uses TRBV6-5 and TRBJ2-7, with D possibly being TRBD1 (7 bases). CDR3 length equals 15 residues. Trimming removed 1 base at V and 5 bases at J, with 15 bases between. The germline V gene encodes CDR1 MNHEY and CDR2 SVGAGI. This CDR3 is CASSYFSGGSDEQYF. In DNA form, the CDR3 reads TGTGCCAGCAGTTACTTCTCAGGGGGGTCGGACGAGCAGTACTTC.

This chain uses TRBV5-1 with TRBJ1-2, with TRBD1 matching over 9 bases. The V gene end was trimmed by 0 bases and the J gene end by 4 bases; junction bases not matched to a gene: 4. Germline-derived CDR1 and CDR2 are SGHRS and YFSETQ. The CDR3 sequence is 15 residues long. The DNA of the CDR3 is TGCGCCAGCAGCTTGGATTGGACAGGGGCCTATGGCTACACCTTC. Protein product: CASSLDWTGAYGYTF. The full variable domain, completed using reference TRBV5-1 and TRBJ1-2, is KAGVTQTPRYLIKTRGQQVTLSCSPISGHRSVSWYQQTPGQGLQFLFEYFSETQRNKGNFPGRFSGRQFSNSRSEMNVSTLELGDSALYLCASSLDWTGAYGYTFGSGTRLTVV.

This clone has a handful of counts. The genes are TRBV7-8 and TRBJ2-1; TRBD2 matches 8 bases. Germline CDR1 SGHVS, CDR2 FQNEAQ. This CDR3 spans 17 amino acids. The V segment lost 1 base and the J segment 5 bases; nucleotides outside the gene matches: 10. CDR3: CASSLGAGGGANNEQFF. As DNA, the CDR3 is TGTGCCAGCAGCTTAGGCGCCGGGGGGGGTGCGAACAATGAGCAGTTCTTC.

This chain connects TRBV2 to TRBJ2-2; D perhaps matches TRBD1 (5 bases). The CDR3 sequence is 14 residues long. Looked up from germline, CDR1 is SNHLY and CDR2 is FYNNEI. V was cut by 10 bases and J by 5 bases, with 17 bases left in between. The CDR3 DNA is TGTGCCACCTTGATGGACATTTCTACCGGGGAGCTGTTTTTT. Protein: CATLMDISTGELFF.

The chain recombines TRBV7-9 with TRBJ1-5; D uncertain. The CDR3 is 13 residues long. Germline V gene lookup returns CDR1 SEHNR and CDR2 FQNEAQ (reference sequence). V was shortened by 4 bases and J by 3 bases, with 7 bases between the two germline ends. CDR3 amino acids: CASSSVANQPQHF. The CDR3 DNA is TGTGCCAGCAGCTCCGTGGCCAATCAGCCCCAGCATTTT.

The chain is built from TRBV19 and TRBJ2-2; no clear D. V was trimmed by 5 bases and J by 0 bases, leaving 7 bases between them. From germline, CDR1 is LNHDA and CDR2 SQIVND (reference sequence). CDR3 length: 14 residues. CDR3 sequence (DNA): TGTGCCAGTAGTGCCGCTACGAACACCGGGGAGCTGTTTTTT. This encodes CASSAATNTGELFF.

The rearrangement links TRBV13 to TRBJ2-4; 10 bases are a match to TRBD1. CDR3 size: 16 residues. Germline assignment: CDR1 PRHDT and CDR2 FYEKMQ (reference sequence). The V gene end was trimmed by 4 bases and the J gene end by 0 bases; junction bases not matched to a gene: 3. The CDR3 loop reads CASSWDRGLAKNIQYF. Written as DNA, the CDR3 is TGTGCCAGCAGCTGGGACAGGGGACTAGCCAAAAACATTCAGTACTTC.

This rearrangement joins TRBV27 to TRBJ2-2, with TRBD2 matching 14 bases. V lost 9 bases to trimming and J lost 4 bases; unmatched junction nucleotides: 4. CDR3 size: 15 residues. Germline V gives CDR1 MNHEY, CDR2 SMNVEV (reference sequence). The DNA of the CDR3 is TGTGCCAGTAGACTAGCGGGGGGGGTCACCGGGGAGCTGTTTTTT. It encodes CASRLAGGVTGELFF.

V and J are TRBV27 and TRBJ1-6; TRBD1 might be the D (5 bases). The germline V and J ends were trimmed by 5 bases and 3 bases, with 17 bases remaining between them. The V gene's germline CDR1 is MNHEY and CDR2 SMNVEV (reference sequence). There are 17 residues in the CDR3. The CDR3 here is CASSPWGRIGYNSPLHF. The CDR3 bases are TGTGCCAGCAGTCCCTGGGGGAGGATCGGCTATAATTCACCCCTCCACTTT.

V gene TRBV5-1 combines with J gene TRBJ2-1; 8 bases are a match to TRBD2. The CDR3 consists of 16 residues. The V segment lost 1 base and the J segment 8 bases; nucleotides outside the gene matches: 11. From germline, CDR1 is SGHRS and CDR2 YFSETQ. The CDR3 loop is CASSLWTGGNVDEQFF. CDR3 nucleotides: TGCGCCAGCAGCTTGTGGACGGGGGGGAATGTCGATGAGCAGTTCTTC.

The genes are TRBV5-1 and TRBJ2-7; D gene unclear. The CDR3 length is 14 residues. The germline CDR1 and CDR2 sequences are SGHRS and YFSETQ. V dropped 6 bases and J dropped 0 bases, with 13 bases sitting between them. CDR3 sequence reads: CASTQTESSYEQYF. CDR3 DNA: TGCGCCAGCACACAGACCGAGAGCTCCTACGAGCAGTACTTC.

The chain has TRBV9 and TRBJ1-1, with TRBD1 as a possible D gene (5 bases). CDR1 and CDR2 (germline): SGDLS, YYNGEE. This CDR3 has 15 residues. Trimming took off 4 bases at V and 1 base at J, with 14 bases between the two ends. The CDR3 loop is CASSLAGLGNTEAFF. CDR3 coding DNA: TGTGCCAGCAGCCTCGCGGGGCTAGGGAACACTGAAGCTTTCTTT.

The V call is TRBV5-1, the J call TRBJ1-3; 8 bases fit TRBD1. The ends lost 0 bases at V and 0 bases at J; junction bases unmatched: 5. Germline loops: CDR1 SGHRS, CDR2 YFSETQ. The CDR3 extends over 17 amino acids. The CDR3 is CASSLEQGGSSGNTIYF. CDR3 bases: TGCGCCAGCAGCTTGGAACAGGGGGGTAGCTCTGGAAACACCATATATTTT.

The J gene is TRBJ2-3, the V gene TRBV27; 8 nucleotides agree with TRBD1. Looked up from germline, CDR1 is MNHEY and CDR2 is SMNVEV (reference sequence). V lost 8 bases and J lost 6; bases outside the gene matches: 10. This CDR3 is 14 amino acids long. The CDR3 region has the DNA TGTGCCAGCCGCTTCGGACAGGGTGAGGATACGCAGTATTTT. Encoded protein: CASRFGQGEDTQYF.

This CDR3 reads CASSQVLDFGQPQHF. The CDR3 coding sequence is TGTGCCAGCAGCCAAGTGTTGGACTTTGGTCAGCCCCAGCATTTT. The chain uses TRBV4-2 and TRBJ1-5; D is unclear. Germline V gives CDR1 LGHNA, CDR2 YNFKEQ. Trimming stripped 1 base from V and 6 bases from J, with 13 bases between. The CDR3 totals 15 residues.

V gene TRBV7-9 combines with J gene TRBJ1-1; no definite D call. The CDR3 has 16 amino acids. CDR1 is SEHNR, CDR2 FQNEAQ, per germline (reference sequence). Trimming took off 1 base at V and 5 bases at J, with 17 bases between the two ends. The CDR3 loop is CASSLDLTSAGTEAFF. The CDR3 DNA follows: TGTGCCAGCAGCTTAGATCTAACATCGGCGGGTACTGAAGCTTTCTTT.

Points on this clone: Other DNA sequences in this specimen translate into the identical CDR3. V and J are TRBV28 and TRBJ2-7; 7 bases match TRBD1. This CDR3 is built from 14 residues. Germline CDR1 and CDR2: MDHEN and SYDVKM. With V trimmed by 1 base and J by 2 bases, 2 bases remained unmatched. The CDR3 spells CASSLSGGAYEQYF. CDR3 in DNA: TGTGCCAGCAGTTTATCAGGGGGTGCCTACGAGCAGTACTTC.